Listed below are T cell receptor beta chains from one sample, sequenced in a study of CD8 T cells in ankylosing spondylitis. MiXCR, run by TCRdb on the 5' RACE reads, gives a single entry per CDR3 protein. This table has some 240,000 distinct CDR3 sequences, roughly 8.6% appearing once. The specimen was blood, either unsorted or a sorted T cell fraction (not recorded which). The receptors here all came from a male donor with ankylosing spondylitis or in good health (not recorded which). CDR3s include the opening cysteine and the closing phenylalanine or tryptophan. D genes are given only for firm matches. Size values are once, few and many counts, or a class for expanded clones, and some rows have none.

v_call	j_call	d_call	clone_size	cdr3_nt	cdr3_aa
TRBV18	TRBJ1-1	-	many	TGTGCCAGCTCCTCCGCAACGGGGAGCTTGAACACTGAAGCTTTCTTT	CASSSATGSLNTEAFF
TRBV20-1	TRBJ2-7	TRBD1	many	TGCAGTGCCCCCTTTCGACAGGGGGACCACGAGCAGTACTTC	CSAPFRQGDHEQYF
TRBV19	TRBJ1-3	-	few	TGTGCCAGTAGTAGCGTGATGGACGGTTTTTCTGGAAACACCATATATTTT	CASSSVMDGFSGNTIYF
TRBV6-5	TRBJ2-7	-	-	TGTGCCAGCACGTTCGGGACCCGGGGAGTGAGTGAGCAGTACTTC	CASTFGTRGVSEQYF
TRBV7-2	TRBJ1-5	-	many	TGTGCCAGCAGCTTATTGGGGGATCAGCCCCAGCATTTT	CASSLLGDQPQHF
TRBV7-2	TRBJ2-4	-	few	TGTGCCAGCAGCCCTCGAGGTGGCGGGCCCGCCCAAAACATTCAGTACTTC	CASSPRGGGPAQNIQYF
TRBV7-8	TRBJ1-1	TRBD1	many	TGTGCCAGCTTCCCCGGGACAGGGGTTGAAGCTTTCTTT	CASFPGTGVEAFF
TRBV30	TRBJ1-1	-	once	TGTGCCTGGAGTTCCCAGCCTGAAGCTTTCTTT	CAWSSQPEAFF
TRBV10-3	TRBJ1-6	-	many	TGTGCCATCAGTGAGGTGGGACGGGATAATTCACCCCTCCACTTT	CAISEVGRDNSPLHF
TRBV6-5	TRBJ2-1	-	many	TGTGCCAGCAGTTACTCTAGAAACGCCCTCGAGAATGAGCAGTTCTTC	CASSYSRNALENEQFF
TRBV20-1	TRBJ2-3	TRBD2	many	TGCAGTGCCTGGACTAGCGGGAGGGCCTCCCGGCCCGATACGCAGTATTTT	CSAWTSGRASRPDTQYF
TRBV12-3/TRBV12-4	TRBJ2-3	-	many	TGTGCCAGCAGTTTAACGGGACCGGTCCGGGATACGCAGTATTTT	CASSLTGPVRDTQYF
TRBV2	TRBJ2-7	-	many	TGTGCCAGCAGTGACTTGAGCTCCTACGAGCAGTACTTC	CASSDLSSYEQYF
TRBV4-2	TRBJ2-5	TRBD1	many	TGTGCCAGCAGCCAAGATCCAGGGACAGGGCCCCAAGAGACCCAGTACTTC	CASSQDPGTGPQETQYF
TRBV27	TRBJ1-2	TRBD1	many	TGTGCCAGCAGTTCGGACAGGGGTGGTGGCTACACCTTC	CASSSDRGGGYTF
TRBV7-2	TRBJ2-3	-	-	TGTGCCAGCAGACGGCTAGCGACAGATACGCAGTATTTT	CASRRLATDTQYF
TRBV7-8	TRBJ2-3	-	few	TGTGCCAGCAGCTTAGCGCTGTTAGCAGATACGCAGTATTTT	CASSLALLADTQYF